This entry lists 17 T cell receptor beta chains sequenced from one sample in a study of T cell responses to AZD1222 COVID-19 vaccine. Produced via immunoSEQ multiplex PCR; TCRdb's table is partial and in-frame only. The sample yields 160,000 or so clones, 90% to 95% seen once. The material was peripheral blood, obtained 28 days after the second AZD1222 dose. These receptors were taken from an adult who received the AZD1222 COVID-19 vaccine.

This CDR3 is CASSESTQPSYNEQFF. The DNA of the CDR3 is TGTGCCAGCAGCGAGTCTACTCAGCCCTCCTACAATGAGCAGTTCTTC. The J gene is TRBJ2-1, the V gene TRBV9; D is unresolved. The CDR3 sequence is 16 residues long. Germline-derived CDR1 and CDR2 are SGDLS and YYNGEE. V lost 3 bases, J lost 0 bases, and 13 bases lay in between.

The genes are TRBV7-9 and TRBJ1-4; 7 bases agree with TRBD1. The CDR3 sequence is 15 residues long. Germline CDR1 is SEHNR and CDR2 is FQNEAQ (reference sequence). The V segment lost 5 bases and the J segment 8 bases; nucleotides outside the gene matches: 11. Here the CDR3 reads CASSQGQGGWEKLFF. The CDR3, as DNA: TGTGCCAGCAGCCAGGGGCAGGGGGGTTGGGAAAAACTGTTTTTT.

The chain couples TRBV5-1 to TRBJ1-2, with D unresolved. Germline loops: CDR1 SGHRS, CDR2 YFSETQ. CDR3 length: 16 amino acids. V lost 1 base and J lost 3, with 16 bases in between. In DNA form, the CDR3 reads TGCGCCAGCAGCTTGTCACAACCCGGGGAGTACTATGGCTACACCTTC. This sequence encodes CASSLSQPGEYYGYTF.

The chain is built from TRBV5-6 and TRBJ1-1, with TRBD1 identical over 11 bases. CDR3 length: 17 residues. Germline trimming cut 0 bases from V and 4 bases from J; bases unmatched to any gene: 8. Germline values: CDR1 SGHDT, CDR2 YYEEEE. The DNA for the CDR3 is TGTGCCAGCAGCTTGGGGACAGGGGGCGCCGGGTTCACTGAAGCTTTCTTT. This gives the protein CASSLGTGGAGFTEAFF.

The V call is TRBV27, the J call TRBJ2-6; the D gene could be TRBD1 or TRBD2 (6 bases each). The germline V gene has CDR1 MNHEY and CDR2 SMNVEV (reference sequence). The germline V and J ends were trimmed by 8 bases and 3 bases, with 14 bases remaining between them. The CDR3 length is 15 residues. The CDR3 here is CASCVGGLGANVLTF. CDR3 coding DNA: TGTGCCAGCTGCGTAGGGGGACTTGGGGCCAACGTCCTGACTTTC. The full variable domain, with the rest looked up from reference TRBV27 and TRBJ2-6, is EAQVTQNPRYLITVTGKKLTVTCSQNMNHEYMSWYRQDPGLGLRQIYYSMNVEVTDKGDVPEGYKVSRKEKRNFPLILESPSPNQTSLYFCASCVGGLGANVLTFGAGSRLTVL.

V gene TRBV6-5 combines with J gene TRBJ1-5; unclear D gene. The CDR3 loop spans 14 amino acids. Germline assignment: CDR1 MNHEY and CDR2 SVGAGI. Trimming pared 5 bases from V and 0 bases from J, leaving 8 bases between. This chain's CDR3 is CASSRDYSNQPQHF. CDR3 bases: TGTGCCAGCAGTCGGGATTATAGCAATCAGCCCCAGCATTTT.

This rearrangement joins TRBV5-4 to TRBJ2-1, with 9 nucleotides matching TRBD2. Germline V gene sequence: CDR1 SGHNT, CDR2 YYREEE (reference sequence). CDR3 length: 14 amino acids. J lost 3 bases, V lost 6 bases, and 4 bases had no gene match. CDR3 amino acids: CASKGLASYNEQFF. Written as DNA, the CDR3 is TGTGCCAGCAAGGGACTAGCTAGCTACAATGAGCAGTTCTTC. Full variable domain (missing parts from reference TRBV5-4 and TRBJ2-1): ETGVTQSPTHLIKTRGQQVTLRCSSQSGHNTVSWYQQALGQGPQFIFQYYREEENGRGNFPPRFSGLQFPNYSSELNVNALELDDSALYLCASKGLASYNEQFFGPGTRLTVL.

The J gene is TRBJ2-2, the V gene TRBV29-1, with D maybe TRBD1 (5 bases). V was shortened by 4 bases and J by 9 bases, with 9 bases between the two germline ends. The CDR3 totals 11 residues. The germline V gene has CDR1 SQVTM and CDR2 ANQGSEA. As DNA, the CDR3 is TGCAGCGTTGGCGACAGTCGGGAGCTGTTTTTT. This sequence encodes CSVGDSRELFF.

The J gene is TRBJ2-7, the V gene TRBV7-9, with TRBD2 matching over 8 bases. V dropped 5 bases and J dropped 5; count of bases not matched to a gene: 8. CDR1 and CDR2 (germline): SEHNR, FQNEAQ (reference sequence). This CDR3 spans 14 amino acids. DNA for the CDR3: TGTGCCAGCAGCCCGAGCGGGAGTGCCGACGAGCAGTACTTC. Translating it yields CASSPSGSADEQYF.

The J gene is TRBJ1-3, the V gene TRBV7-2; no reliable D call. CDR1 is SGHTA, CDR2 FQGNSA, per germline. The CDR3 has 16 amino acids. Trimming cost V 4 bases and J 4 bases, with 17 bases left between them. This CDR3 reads CASSSLLLGLGNTIYF. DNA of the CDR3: TGTGCCAGCAGCTCCCTACTCTTGGGGTTGGGAAACACCATATATTTT.

The CDR3 region has the DNA TGTGCCAGCAGCTTAAAGTTGGGGGGCCAAGAGACCCAGTACTTC. This translates into CASSLKLGGQETQYF. J is TRBJ2-5 and V is TRBV7-3; possible D gene TRBD2, 6 bases. The V and J ends lost 1 base and 1 base respectively, with 10 bases between them. Germline values: CDR1 SGHTA, CDR2 FQGTGA. The CDR3 sequence is 15 residues long.

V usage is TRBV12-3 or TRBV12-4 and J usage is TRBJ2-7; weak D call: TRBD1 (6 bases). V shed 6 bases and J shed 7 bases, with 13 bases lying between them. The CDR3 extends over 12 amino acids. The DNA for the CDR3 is TGTGCCAGCAGGTACCAGGGGAGAGAGCAGTACTTC. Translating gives CASRYQGREQYF.

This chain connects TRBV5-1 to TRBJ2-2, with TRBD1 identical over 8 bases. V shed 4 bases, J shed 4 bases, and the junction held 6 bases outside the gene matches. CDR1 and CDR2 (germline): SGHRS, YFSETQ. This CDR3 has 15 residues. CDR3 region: CASSVTGESTGELFF. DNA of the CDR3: TGCGCCAGCAGCGTGACAGGGGAAAGCACCGGGGAGCTGTTTTTT.

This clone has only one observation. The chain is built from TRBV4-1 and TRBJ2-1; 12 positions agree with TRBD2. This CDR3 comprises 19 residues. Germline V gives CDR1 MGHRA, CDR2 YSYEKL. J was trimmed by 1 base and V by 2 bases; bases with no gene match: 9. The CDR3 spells CASSQSFQTSGGSYNEQFF. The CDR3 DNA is TGCGCCAGCAGCCAATCCTTTCAGACTAGCGGGGGTTCCTACAATGAGCAGTTCTTC.

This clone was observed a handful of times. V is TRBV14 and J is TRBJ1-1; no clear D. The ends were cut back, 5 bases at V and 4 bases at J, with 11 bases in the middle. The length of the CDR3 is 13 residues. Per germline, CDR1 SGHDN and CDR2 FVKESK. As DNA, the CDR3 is TGTGCCAGCAGCGTGAGTTTGGGCACTGAAGCTTTCTTT. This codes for CASSVSLGTEAFF.

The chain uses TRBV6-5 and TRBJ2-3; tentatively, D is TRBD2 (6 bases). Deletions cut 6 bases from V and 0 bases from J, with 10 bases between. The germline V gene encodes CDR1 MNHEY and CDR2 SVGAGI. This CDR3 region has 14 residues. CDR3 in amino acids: CASRRLDSTDTQYF. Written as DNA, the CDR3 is TGTGCCAGCAGGAGACTAGACAGCACAGATACGCAGTATTTT.

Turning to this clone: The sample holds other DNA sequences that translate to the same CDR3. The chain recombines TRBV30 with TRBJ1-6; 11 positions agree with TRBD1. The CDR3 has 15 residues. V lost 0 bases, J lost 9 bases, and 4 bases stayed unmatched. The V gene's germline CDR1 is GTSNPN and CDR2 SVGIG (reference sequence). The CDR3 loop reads CAWSVPGTGGSPLHF. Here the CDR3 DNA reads TGTGCCTGGAGTGTTCCCGGGACAGGGGGTTCACCCCTCCACTTT.